The 24 T cell receptor beta chains presented below share a single source sample, sequenced in a study of blood T cell repertoires in COVID-19 (dated by TCRdb to about 2020). Libraries were made using the immunoSEQ multiplex PCR assay. TCRdb's version of the immuneACCESS table is confined to in-frame rearrangements and falls short of the full clone set. An unresolved V gene accounts for under half of the shortfall where checked; the remainder is of unknown origin. Present in this sample are a few hundred thousand clones, around four fifths of which were seen just once. The top ten clones comprise under 5.5% of the sample. Sequenced input: peripheral blood. Every receptor here comes from a man aged 55 to 70 who had recovered from COVID-19.

The J gene is TRBJ2-1, the V gene TRBV12-2; TRBD2 reflects the table's D call only, with no check against the DNA. TRBV12-2 is an annotated pseudogene. The CDR3 consists of 19 residues. CDR3 protein: CASRPGLAGPRQSYNEQFF. The CDR3 nucleotides read TGTGCAAGTCGCCCGGGACTAGCGGGGCCGCGTCAGTCCTACAATGAGCAGTTCTTC.

The V call is TRBV9, the J call TRBJ2-3; 12 bases map to TRBD2. The germline gives CDR1 SGDLS, CDR2 YYNGEE. V shed 0 bases, J shed 2 bases, and the junction held 4 bases outside the gene matches. CDR3 length: 17 amino acids. CDR3 region: CASSVEASGGDTDTQYF. CDR3 nucleotides: TGTGCCAGCAGCGTAGAAGCTAGCGGGGGGGACACAGATACGCAGTATTTT.

This clone was recorded once. The chain is built from TRBV27 and TRBJ2-1; TRBD2 matches 10 bases. Trimming took 2 bases from V and 3 from J; bases not matched to a gene: 13. CDR1 and CDR2 from the germline V gene are MNHEY and SMNVEV (reference sequence). The CDR3 is 19 amino acids. CDR3 coding DNA: TGTGCCAGCAGTTTAGGGGCTAGCGGGAGACACCGCCGCTACAATGAGCAGTTCTTC. This codes for CASSLGASGRHRRYNEQFF.

V usage is TRBV6-5 and J usage is TRBJ1-1, with TRBD1 matching 7 bases. Trimming at V came to 6 bases and at J to 0 bases, leaving 7 bases not matched to a gene. From germline, CDR1 is MNHEY and CDR2 SVGAGI. The CDR3 length is 15 residues. The chain's CDR3 is CASSQHQGVNTEAFF. The CDR3 region has the DNA TGTGCCAGCAGCCAACATCAGGGGGTGAACACTGAAGCTTTCTTT.

The chain recombines TRBV9 with TRBJ2-3, with 10 bases lining up with TRBD2. The CDR3 has 16 residues. J was trimmed by 2 bases and V by 4 bases; bases with no gene match: 7. Germline CDR1 SGDLS, CDR2 YYNGEE. The CDR3 sequence is CASSLLAGGYTDTQYF. The DNA for the CDR3 is TGTGCCAGCAGCTTATTAGCGGGGGGATACACAGATACGCAGTATTTT.

The rearrangement joins TRBV7-9 to TRBJ1-2; 7 bases align to TRBD1. The length of the CDR3 is 15 residues. CDR1 and CDR2 (germline): SEHNR, FQNEAQ (reference sequence). J gave up 4 bases and V 0 bases, and 5 bases lay outside the gene matches. The CDR3 DNA follows: TGTGCCAGCAGCTTAGCCTCGGGACAGTCCTATGGCTACACCTTC. Residues: CASSLASGQSYGYTF. Combining the CDR3 with reference TRBV7-9 and TRBJ1-2 gives the whole variable domain DTGVSQNPRHKITKRGQNVTFRCDPISEHNRLYWYRQTLGQGPEFLTYFQNEAQLEKSRLLSDRFSAERPKGSFSTLEIQRTEQGDSAMYLCASSLASGQSYGYTFGSGTRLTVV.

The chain has TRBV2 and TRBJ1-2; TRBD1 might be the D (6 bases). Deletions cut 5 bases from V and 2 bases from J, with 15 bases between. The germline V gene has CDR1 SNHLY and CDR2 FYNNEI. The CDR3 contains 15 residues. The CDR3 loop is CASSILGGPNYGYTF. The CDR3 bases are TGTGCCAGCAGTATCCTCGGGGGGCCGAACTATGGCTACACCTTC.

This clone has a single count. This chain uses TRBV28 with TRBJ2-5, with 9 nucleotides matching TRBD1. The V gene end was trimmed by 6 bases and the J gene end by 5 bases; junction bases not matched to a gene: 4. CDR3 length: 13 amino acids. CDR1 is MDHEN and CDR2 is SYDVKM in the germline V gene. The DNA of the CDR3 is TGTGCCAGCAGGGGGACAGGGCGGGAGACCCAGTACTTC. Amino acid sequence: CASRGTGRETQYF.

The chain has TRBV20-1 and TRBJ2-3, with TRBD1 identical over 11 bases. The ends lost 3 bases at V and 4 bases at J; junction bases unmatched: 6. CDR3 size: 15 residues. Germline V gene lookup returns CDR1 DFQATT and CDR2 SNEGSKA (reference sequence). This chain's CDR3 is CSASGDRGFADTQYF. The CDR3 region has the DNA TGCAGTGCTAGTGGGGACAGGGGGTTCGCAGATACGCAGTATTTT.

V usage is TRBV2 and J usage is TRBJ1-5; D unresolved. V was pared by 8 bases and J by 1 base, with 12 bases between. This CDR3 comprises 14 residues. CDR1 and CDR2 from the germline V gene are SNHLY and FYNNEI. The CDR3 here is CASRRDISNQPQHF. CDR3 DNA: TGTGCCAGCCGGCGGGATATAAGCAATCAGCCCCAGCATTTT.

J is TRBJ2-2 and V is TRBV5-1; TRBD1 matches 10 bases. The J segment lost 0 bases and the V segment lost 4 bases, leaving 3 bases of the junction unmatched. The CDR3 is 16 residues long. Germline V gene data show CDR1 as SGHRS and CDR2 as YFSETQ. The CDR3, as DNA: TGCGCCAGCAGCCCCGGACAGGGGGCGAACACCGGGGAGCTGTTTTTT. It is translated as CASSPGQGANTGELFF.

V and J are TRBV6-1 and TRBJ2-3, with D perhaps matching TRBD1 (6 bases). The CDR3 runs 16 residues. V shed 4 bases and J shed 0 bases, with 14 bases lying between them. Germline CDR1 reads MNHNS; CDR2 reads SASEGT. The CDR3 DNA is TGTGCCAGCAGTGCCGGGACACTGATAAGCACAGATACGCAGTATTTT. It is translated as CASSAGTLISTDTQYF.

This chain joins TRBV7-9 and TRBJ2-7, with 9 bases identical to TRBD2. This CDR3 has 15 amino acids. CDR1 is SEHNR and CDR2 is FQNEAQ in the germline V gene (reference sequence). J was trimmed by 2 bases and V by 1 base; bases with no gene match: 3. Here the CDR3 reads CASSLGAGGTYEQYF. The CDR3 bases are TGTGCCAGCAGCTTAGGTGCGGGAGGGACCTACGAGCAGTACTTC.

The chain recombines TRBV2 with TRBJ2-2, with 7 positions matching TRBD2. The ends lost 3 bases at V and 6 bases at J; junction bases unmatched: 1. The CDR3 runs 13 residues. The germline gives CDR1 SNHLY, CDR2 FYNNEI. The CDR3 spells CASSDGGAGELFF. CDR3 nucleotide sequence: TGTGCCAGCAGTGATGGGGGGGCCGGGGAGCTGTTTTTT. Combining the CDR3 with reference TRBV2 and TRBJ2-2 gives the whole variable domain EPEVTQTPSHQVTQMGQEVILRCVPISNHLYFYWYRQILGQKVEFLVSFYNNEISEKSEIFDDQFSVERPDGSNFTLKIRSTKLEDSAMYFCASSDGGAGELFFGEGSRLTVL.

This clone was counted only a few times. The chain recombines TRBV19 with TRBJ1-6; TRBD1 might be the D (6 bases). Germline assignment: CDR1 LNHDA and CDR2 SQIVND (reference sequence). With 6 bases removed from V and 8 bases from J, the gap between germline ends came to 20 bases. The CDR3 has 16 amino acids. For the CDR3, the DNA is TGTGCCAGTAGACCAGGGGTCAGGCTTATGGATTCACCCCTCCACTTT. Its translation is CASRPGVRLMDSPLHF.

The V and J genes are TRBV19 and TRBJ2-2; TRBD2 matches 14 bases. Germline V gene data show CDR1 as LNHDA and CDR2 as SQIVND (reference sequence). With V trimmed by 5 bases and J by 4 bases, 15 bases remained unmatched. The CDR3 is 20 amino acids. The CDR3, as DNA: TGTGCCAGTAGTCCCCCCCCCGGGACTAGCGGGAGTTTCGGCACCGGGGAGCTGTTTTTT. It yields the protein CASSPPPGTSGSFGTGELFF.

The chain uses TRBV7-3 and TRBJ2-5; no reliable D call. Germline V CDR1 and CDR2: SGHTA, FQGTGA. Trimming stripped 6 bases from V and 2 bases from J, with 10 bases between. This CDR3 is built from 13 residues. CDR3 in amino acids: CASRQVPQETQYF. CDR3 nucleotide sequence: TGTGCCAGCAGGCAGGTTCCGCAAGAGACCCAGTACTTC. Together with reference TRBV7-3 and TRBJ2-5, the CDR3 gives the full variable domain: GAGVSQTPSNKVTEKGKYVELRCDPISGHTALYWYRQSLGQGPEFLIYFQGTGAADDSGLPNDRFFAVRPEGSVSTLKIQRTERGDSAVYLCASRQVPQETQYFGPGTRLLVL.

This chain connects TRBV27 to TRBJ2-1; D perhaps matches TRBD2 (6 bases). Per the germline V gene, CDR1 is MNHEY and CDR2 is SMNVEV (reference sequence). V lost 7 bases and J 9 bases, leaving 22 bases between the germline ends. The length of the CDR3 is 15 residues. The CDR3 region is CASTNARTIGGEQFF. The CDR3 bases are TGTGCCAGCACCAATGCTAGGACTATTGGGGGTGAGCAGTTCTTC.

V usage is TRBV19 and J usage is TRBJ2-3; 7 nucleotides line up with TRBD2. J was trimmed by 5 bases and V by 6 bases; bases with no gene match: 14. Germline-derived CDR1 and CDR2 are LNHDA and SQIVND (reference sequence). The CDR3 runs to 16 residues. The CDR3 spells CASRQQGGVSGDTQYF. The CDR3, as DNA: TGTGCCAGTAGACAGCAGGGAGGGGTTAGCGGAGATACGCAGTATTTT.

The chain has TRBV5-1 and TRBJ2-7, with D maybe TRBD1 (6 bases). The CDR3 runs to 15 residues. V lost 6 bases to trimming and J lost 0 bases, with 16 bases between them. Germline V gives CDR1 SGHRS, CDR2 YFSETQ. CDR3 sequence reads: CASTETGTHSYEQYF. CDR3 nucleotides: TGCGCCAGCACCGAAACCGGGACACACTCCTACGAGCAGTACTTC.

The chain uses TRBV27 and TRBJ1-5; 7 bases align to TRBD1. The J segment lost 0 bases and the V segment lost 4 bases, leaving 3 bases of the junction unmatched. This CDR3 has 15 residues. Germline CDR1 and CDR2: MNHEY and SMNVEV (reference sequence). CDR3 nucleotide sequence: TGTGCCAGCAGTTCCGGGACAGTTAGCAATCAGCCCCAGCATTTT. Translation gives CASSSGTVSNQPQHF.

This clone was found once. The chain is built from TRBV9 and TRBJ2-2; tentative D call: TRBD2 (6 bases). With 7 bases removed from V and 6 bases from J, the gap between germline ends came to 13 bases. CDR3 length: 13 amino acids. CDR1 and CDR2 from the germline V gene are SGDLS and YYNGEE. CDR3: CASGVSGSGELFF. The CDR3 DNA is TGTGCCAGCGGTGTGAGCGGGTCCGGGGAGCTGTTTTTT.

This chain joins TRBV5-6 and TRBJ2-1, with 7 nucleotides matching TRBD2. The CDR3 contains 17 residues. The germline V gene has CDR1 SGHDT and CDR2 YYEEEE. The V gene end was trimmed by 1 base and the J gene end by 7 bases; junction bases not matched to a gene: 14. CDR3 region: CASSLSRRDLSGNEQFF. In nucleotides, the CDR3 is TGTGCCAGCAGCTTGTCCCGGAGAGACCTTAGCGGGAATGAGCAGTTCTTC.

The chain has TRBV18 and TRBJ2-1; 8 nucleotides agree with TRBD2. J gave up 2 bases and V 5 bases, and 5 bases lay outside the gene matches. This CDR3 has 15 amino acids. Germline-derived CDR1 and CDR2 are KGHSH and LQKENI. CDR3 amino acids: CASSASGRPYNEQFF. The CDR3 nucleotides read TGTGCCAGCTCAGCAAGCGGGAGACCCTACAATGAGCAGTTCTTC.